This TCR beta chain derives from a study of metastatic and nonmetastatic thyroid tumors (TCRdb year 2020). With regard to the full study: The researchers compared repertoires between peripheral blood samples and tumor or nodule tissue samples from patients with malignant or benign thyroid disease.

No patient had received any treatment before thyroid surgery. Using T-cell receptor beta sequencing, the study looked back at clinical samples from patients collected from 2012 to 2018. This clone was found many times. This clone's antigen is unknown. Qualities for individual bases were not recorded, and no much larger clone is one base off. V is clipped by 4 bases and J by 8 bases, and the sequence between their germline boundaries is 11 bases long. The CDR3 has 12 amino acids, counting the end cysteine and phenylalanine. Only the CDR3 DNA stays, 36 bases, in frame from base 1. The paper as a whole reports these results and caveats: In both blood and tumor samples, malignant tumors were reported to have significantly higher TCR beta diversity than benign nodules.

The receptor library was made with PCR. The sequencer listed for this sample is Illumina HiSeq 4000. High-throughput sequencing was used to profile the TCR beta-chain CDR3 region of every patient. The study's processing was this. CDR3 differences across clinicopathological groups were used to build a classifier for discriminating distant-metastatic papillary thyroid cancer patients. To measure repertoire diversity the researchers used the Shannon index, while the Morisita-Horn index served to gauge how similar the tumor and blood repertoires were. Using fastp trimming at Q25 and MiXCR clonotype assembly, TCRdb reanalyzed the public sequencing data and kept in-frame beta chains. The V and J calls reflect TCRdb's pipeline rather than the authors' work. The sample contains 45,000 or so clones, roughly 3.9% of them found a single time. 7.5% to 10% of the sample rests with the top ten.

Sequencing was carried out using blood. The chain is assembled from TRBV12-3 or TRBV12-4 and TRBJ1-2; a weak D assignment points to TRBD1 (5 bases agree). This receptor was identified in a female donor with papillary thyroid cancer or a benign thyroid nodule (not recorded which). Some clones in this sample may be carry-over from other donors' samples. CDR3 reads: CASSWDGGGYTF. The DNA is TGTGCCAGCAGTTGGGACGGCGGGGGCTACACCTTC.